This TCR beta chain was documented in a study of T cell responses to AZD1222 COVID-19 vaccine. Regarding the study as a whole: Vaccine-related CD4 TCRs covered spike, predominating at 160-218 and 743-854. An increase in Spike-specific TCR breadth and depth was observed after two AZD1222 doses. White British people made up most donors, females outnumbered males, and clonal diversity was possibly underestimated.

On this clone: Its antigen is currently unknown.

The CDR3 runs 15 residues. Trimming cost V 4 bases and J 0 bases, with 13 bases left between them. Germline V gives CDR1 LNHDA, CDR2 SQIVND (reference sequence). Measured with immunoSEQ multiplex PCR; TCRdb has only the in-frame clones, and not every one. The table lists some 120,000 clones, roughly nine tenths of them singletons. The source of this sequence is an adult in good health. V and J are TRBV19 and TRBJ2-7; D tentatively fits TRBD1 or TRBD2 (5 bases each). The sequencing used peripheral blood, collected on day 0 of AZD1222 vaccination. The CDR3 coding sequence is TGTGCCAGTAGTAAGGGCCGGGACCGCTCCTACGAGCAGTACTTC. Translation gives CASSKGRDRSYEQYF.